The T cell receptor (beta chain) described here comes from a study of T cell responses to AZD1222 COVID-19 vaccine. The CDR3 is 14 amino acids. V lost 4 bases to trimming and J lost 2 bases, with 12 bases between them. CDR1 and CDR2 (germline): SGHRS, YFSETQ. The data were produced by immunoSEQ multiplex PCR, yet TCRdb's version contains in-frame clones alone and is incomplete. This sample yields 200,000 to 250,000 clones, of which around 94% are seen a single time; over 1.5% belongs to the top ten. The sequence derives from an adult who received the MenACWY meningococcal vaccine as a control. This sequence joins TRBV5-1 and TRBJ2-5; D perhaps matches TRBD2 (6 bases). Sequences were derived from peripheral blood, sampled 28 days after the second dose of the MenACWY control vaccine. CDR3 in amino acids: CASSRGAGQETQYF. The CDR3 bases are TGCGCCAGCAGCCGGGGCGCGGGGCAAGAGACCCAGTACTTC.